A selection of T cell receptor beta chains follows, all from one sample in a study of beta chain features in type 1 diabetes. Repertoires were generated with immunoSEQ multiplex PCR, while TCRdb's copy carries only in-frame clones and drops some. The table includes some 200,000 clones, approximately 16% detected once. The sample was naive CD4+ T cells from blood. The receptors derive from a man aged 25-45 years with type 1 diabetes. The conserved cysteine and the conserved F or W are not part of the CDR3 here. Fields, in order: clone size, V gene, J gene, CDR3 protein. Size tells how often a clone was seen (once, few, many) or the class of an expanded clone, and some rows leave it out.

-	TRBV4-1	TRBJ1-1	ASSQVRVNTEAF
few	TRBV4-1	TRBJ2-1	ASSQPGLAVNEQF
-	TRBV29-1	TRBJ2-1	SVWGGLDNEQF
few	TRBV6-5	TRBJ2-3	ASSYSGRGTDTQY
-	TRBV2	TRBJ2-7	ASTYRDQGRQY
few	TRBV29-1	TRBJ2-5	SGTGLYQETQY
-	TRBV7-9	TRBJ1-2	ASHRLGNYGYT
-	TRBV11-2	TRBJ1-1	ASSLTLNTEAF
-	TRBV6-1	TRBJ2-5	ANSGQGSWETQY
-	TRBV30	TRBJ1-2	AWSGGDYGYT
-	TRBV6-1	TRBJ2-3	ASSSSTVTDTQY
-	TRBV30	TRBJ2-7	AWTKDRNYEQY
few	TRBV5-4	TRBJ2-1	ASSLQGASDNEQF
-	TRBV4-2	TRBJ2-7	ASSQRDRSYEQY
-	TRBV30	TRBJ2-7	AWSSNREQY
few	TRBV30	TRBJ2-7	ARRLAGGREQY
few	TRBV28	TRBJ2-7	ASRSLREEQY
few	TRBV15	TRBJ1-1	ATSRDGRDVAF
few	TRBV7-9	TRBJ2-4	ASSSGLAVAKNIQY
-	TRBV2	TRBJ1-2	ASSETQGAGGYT
-	TRBV23-1	TRBJ2-1	ASRQAGILSYNEQF
-	TRBV28	TRBJ2-1	ASRFRTGYYNEQF
-	TRBV29-1	TRBJ2-3	SYLAGTDTQY
-	TRBV10-3	TRBJ2-7	AIKGQGTGSSEQY
few	TRBV9	TRBJ2-2	ASSVGSGRGTGELF
-	TRBV30	TRBJ2-7	AWRVAGGTYEQY